The text below deals with one T cell receptor (beta chain). This sample was taken from a study of T cell clonotyping in hematopoietic cell transplantation. Germline-derived CDR1 and CDR2 are SGHAT and FQDESV (reference sequence). This CDR3 is 16 amino acids long. V was shortened by 2 bases and J by 0 bases, with 13 bases between the two germline ends. Using immunoSEQ multiplex PCR, the repertoire was profiled, and TCRdb retains in-frame clones only, with some absent. The sample has some 10,000 clones; roughly 90% are singletons. V and J are TRBV11-1 and TRBJ1-1; a possible D gene is TRBD1 (6 bases). The sample consisted of peripheral blood mononuclear cells. This clonotype was obtained from a woman aged 50 to 60 in good health. Some clones in this sample may be carry-over from other donors' samples. In DNA form, the CDR3 reads TGTGCCAGCAGCTTAAGGGCAGGGGTCCTGAACACTGAAGCTTTCTTT. Translation: CASSLRAGVLNTEAFF.